The TCR beta chain under discussion was sequenced for a study of shared clonotypes between healthy human individuals. The length of the CDR3 is 16 residues. J was trimmed by 6 bases and V by 3 bases; bases with no gene match: 14. In germline, CDR1 is LGHNA, CDR2 YSLEER. This was a deep-level run. The assay was immunoSEQ multiplex PCR, and TCRdb's table has in-frame clones only and misses some. Counted here are about 960,000 clones, about 80% occurring once; the ten biggest clones make up over 1.3%. Sequenced sample: memory CD4+ T cells sorted from blood. Subset defined: CD45RA-negative fraction. The J gene is TRBJ2-7, the V gene TRBV4-3; TRBD1 aligns across 7 bases. The TCR was taken from a man aged 18 to 29 in good health. This CDR3 reads CASSHHLDRAPCEQYF. Written as DNA, the CDR3 is TGCGCCAGCAGCCACCATCTCGACAGGGCCCCCTGCGAGCAGTACTTC.